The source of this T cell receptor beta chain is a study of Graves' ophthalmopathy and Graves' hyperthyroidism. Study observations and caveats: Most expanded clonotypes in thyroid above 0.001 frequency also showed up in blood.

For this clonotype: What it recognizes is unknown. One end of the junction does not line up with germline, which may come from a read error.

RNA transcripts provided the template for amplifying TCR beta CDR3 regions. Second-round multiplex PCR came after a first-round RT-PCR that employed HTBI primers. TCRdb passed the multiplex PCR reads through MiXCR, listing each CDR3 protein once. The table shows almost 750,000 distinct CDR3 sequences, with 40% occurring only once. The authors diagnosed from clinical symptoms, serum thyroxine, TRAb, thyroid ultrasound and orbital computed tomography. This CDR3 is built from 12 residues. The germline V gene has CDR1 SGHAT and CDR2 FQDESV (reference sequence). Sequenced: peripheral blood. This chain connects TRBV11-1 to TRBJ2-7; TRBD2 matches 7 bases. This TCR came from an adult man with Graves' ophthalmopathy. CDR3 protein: CASSPRRGLIDF. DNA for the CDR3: TGTGCCAGCAGCCCACGCCGGGGACTAATAGACTTC.